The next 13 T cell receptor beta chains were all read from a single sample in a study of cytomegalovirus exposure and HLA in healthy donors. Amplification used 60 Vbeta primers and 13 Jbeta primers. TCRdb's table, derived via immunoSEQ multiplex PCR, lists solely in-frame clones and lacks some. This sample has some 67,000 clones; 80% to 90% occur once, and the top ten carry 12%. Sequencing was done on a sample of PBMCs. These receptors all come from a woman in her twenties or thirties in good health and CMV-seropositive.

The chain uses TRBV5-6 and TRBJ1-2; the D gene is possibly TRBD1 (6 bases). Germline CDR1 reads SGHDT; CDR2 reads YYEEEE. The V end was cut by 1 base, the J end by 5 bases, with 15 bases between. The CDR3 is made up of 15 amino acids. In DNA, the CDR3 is TGTGCCAGCAGCTTGTCGGGACAACTTGATTATGGCTACACCTTC. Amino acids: CASSLSGQLDYGYTF. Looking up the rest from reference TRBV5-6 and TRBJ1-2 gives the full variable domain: DAGVTQSPTHLIKTRGQQVTLRCSPKSGHDTVSWYQQALGQGPQFIFQYYEEEERQRGNFPDRFSGHQFPNYSSELNVNALLLGDSALYLCASSLSGQLDYGYTFGSGTRLTVV.

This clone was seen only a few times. CDR3 loop: CASSLRSAYSYNEQFF. CDR3 coding DNA: TGTGCCAGCAGCCTCCGGAGCGCCTACTCCTACAATGAGCAGTTCTTC. The V call is TRBV5-4, the J call TRBJ2-1, with D unclear. Germline CDR1 is SGHNT and CDR2 is YYREEE (reference sequence). V lost 4 bases, J lost 0 bases, and 14 bases lay in between. CDR3 length: 16 residues.

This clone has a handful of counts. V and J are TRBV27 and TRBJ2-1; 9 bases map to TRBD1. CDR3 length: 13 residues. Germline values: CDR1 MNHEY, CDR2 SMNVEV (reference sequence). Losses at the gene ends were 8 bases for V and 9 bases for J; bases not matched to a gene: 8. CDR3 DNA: TGTGCCAGCGGTAGACAGGGGGAGGGTGAGCAGTTCTTC. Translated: CASGRQGEGEQFF.

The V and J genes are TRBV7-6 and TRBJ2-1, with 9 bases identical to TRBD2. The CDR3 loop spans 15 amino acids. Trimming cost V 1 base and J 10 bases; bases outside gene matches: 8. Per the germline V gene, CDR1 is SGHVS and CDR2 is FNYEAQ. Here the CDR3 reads CASSLGSGRASEQFF. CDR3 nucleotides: TGTGCCAGCAGCTTAGGTAGCGGGAGAGCCAGCGAGCAGTTCTTC.

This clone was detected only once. Here the CDR3 DNA reads TGCGCCAGCAGCTTACAGGGTGGGGCAAGGAATACGCAGTATTTT. Protein: CASSLQGGARNTQYF. This rearrangement joins TRBV5-1 to TRBJ2-3; D possibly corresponds to TRBD1 (6 bases). The germline V gene has CDR1 SGHRS and CDR2 YFSETQ. Trimming pared 2 bases from V and 7 bases from J, leaving 17 bases between. This CDR3 has 15 residues.

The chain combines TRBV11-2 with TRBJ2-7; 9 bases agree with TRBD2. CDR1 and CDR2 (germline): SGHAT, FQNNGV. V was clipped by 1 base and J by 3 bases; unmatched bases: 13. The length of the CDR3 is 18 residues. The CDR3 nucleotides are TGTGCCAGCAGCTTAGTGCCAACGGGCGGGAGGGAGAGCTACGAGCAGTACTTC. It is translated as CASSLVPTGGRESYEQYF.

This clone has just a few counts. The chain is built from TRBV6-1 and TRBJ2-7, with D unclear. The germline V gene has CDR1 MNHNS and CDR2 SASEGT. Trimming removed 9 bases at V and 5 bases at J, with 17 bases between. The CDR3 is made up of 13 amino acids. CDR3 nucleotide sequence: TGTGCCAGTAGAGTACCCCCAGGTGACGAGCAGTACTTC. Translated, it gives CASRVPPGDEQYF.

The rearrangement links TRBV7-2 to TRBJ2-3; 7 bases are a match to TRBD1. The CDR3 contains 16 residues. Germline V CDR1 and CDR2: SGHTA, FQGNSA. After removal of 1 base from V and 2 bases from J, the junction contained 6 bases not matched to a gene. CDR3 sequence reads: CASSLVKGAVTDTQYF. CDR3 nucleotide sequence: TGTGCCAGCAGCTTAGTAAAGGGGGCAGTCACAGATACGCAGTATTTT.

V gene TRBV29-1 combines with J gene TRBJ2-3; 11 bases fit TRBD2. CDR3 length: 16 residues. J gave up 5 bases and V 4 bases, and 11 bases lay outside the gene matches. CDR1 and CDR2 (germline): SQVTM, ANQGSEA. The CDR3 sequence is CSVVVAGGFVVDTQYF. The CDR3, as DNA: TGCAGCGTTGTGGTAGCGGGAGGGTTCGTGGTAGATACGCAGTATTTT.

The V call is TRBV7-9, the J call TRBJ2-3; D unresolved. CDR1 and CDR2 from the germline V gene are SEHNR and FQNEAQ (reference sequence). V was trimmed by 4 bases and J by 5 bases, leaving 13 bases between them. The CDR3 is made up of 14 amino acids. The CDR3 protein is CASSSLIAGDTQYF. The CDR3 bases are TGTGCCAGCAGCTCCCTGATCGCAGGAGATACGCAGTATTTT.

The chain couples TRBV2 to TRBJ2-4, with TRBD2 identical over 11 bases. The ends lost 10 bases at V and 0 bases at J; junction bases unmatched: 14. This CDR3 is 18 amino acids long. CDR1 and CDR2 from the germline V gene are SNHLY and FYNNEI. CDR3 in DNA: TGTGCCACCAGGGGACTAGCGGACTTAATCTTAGCCAAAAACATTCAGTACTTC. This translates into CATRGLADLILAKNIQYF. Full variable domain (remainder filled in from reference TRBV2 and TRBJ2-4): EPEVTQTPSHQVTQMGQEVILRCVPISNHLYFYWYRQILGQKVEFLVSFYNNEISEKSEIFDDQFSVERPDGSNFTLKIRSTKLEDSAMYFCATRGLADLILAKNIQYFGAGTRLSVL.

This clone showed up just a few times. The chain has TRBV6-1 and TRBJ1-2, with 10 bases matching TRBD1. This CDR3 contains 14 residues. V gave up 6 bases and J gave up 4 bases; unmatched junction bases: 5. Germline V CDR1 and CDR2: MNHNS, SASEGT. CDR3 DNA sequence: TGTGCCAGCAGGTTGGACAGGGGGAGCTATGGCTACACCTTC. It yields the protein CASRLDRGSYGYTF.

The DNA for the CDR3 is TGTGCCAGCAGTTACGTGGGCGGGACGTCCTACGAGCAGTACTTC. Its protein is CASSYVGGTSYEQYF. The gene calls are TRBV6-5 and TRBJ2-7; tentatively, D is TRBD2 (6 bases). The length of the CDR3 is 15 residues. Germline CDR1 reads MNHEY; CDR2 reads SVGAGI. V lost 2 bases to trimming and J lost 1 base, with 12 bases between them.